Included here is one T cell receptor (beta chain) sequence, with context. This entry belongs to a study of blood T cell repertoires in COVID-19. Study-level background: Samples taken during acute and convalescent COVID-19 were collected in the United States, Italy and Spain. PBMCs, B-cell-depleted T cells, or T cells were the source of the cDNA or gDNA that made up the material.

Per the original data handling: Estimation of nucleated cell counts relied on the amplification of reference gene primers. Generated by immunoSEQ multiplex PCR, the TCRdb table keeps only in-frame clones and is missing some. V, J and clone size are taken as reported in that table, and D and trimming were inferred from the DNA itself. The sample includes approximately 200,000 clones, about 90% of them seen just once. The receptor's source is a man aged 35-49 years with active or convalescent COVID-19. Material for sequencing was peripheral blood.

As DNA, the CDR3 is TGTGCCAGCAGTCGAACATATGGGCAGGGGGTTGTGACAGATACGCAGTATTTT. It codes for CASSRTYGQGVVTDTQYF. The chain uses TRBV27 and TRBJ2-3, with 7 positions matching TRBD1. Germline V lookup: CDR1 MNHEY, CDR2 SMNVEV (reference sequence). The CDR3 is 18 residues long. The V and J ends lost 5 bases and 3 bases, in that order; junction bases with no gene match: 17.